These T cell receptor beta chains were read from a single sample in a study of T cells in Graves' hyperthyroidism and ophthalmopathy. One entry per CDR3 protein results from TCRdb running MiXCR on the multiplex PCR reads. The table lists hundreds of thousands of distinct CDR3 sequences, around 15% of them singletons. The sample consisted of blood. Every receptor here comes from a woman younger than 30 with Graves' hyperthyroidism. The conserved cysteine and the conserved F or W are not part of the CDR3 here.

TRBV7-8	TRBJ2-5	ASSLTISRQTLSMTQY
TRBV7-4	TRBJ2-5	ASSPPGGGSQETQY
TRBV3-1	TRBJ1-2	ASSPWDRITNYGYT
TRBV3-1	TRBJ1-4	ASSSGTANEKLF
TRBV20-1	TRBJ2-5	SARVAGLAVKETQY
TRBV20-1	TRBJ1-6	SAGRQGRNSPLH
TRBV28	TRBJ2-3	ASSLVQILLGTDTQY
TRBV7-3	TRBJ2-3	ASSLSIGRDTQY
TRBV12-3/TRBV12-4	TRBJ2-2	ASSLHETAYTGELF
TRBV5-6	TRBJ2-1	ASSPLGFAGSSYNEQF
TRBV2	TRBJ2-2	ASSEAQLAGGTGELF
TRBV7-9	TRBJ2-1	ASSLSRRGRYEQF
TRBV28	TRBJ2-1	ASSSPGLADNEQF
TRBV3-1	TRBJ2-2	ASSQSVSGRPAGELF
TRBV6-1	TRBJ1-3	ASSRDRAAGNTIY
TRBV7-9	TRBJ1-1	ASSLGDRGDTEAF
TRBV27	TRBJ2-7	ASSPGLAGTAIGLEQY
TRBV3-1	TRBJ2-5	ASSQGVSSGQTQY
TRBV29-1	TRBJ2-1	SVLGTNSYNEQF
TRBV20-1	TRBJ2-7	SARHRGRLAYEQY
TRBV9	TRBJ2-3	ASSVEVRITDTQY
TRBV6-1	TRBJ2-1	ASSPRQRSEQF
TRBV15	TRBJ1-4	ATSRERYATNEKLF
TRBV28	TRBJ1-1	ASTLSGVGTEAL
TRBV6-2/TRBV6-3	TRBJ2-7	ASTHSGGSGQY
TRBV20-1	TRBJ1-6	SARLGGQGESPLH
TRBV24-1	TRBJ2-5	ATTRRTGQETQY
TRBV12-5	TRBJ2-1	ASAPPDSSSYNEQF
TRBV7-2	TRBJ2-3	ASSTIAGGPWDTQY